This is a list of T cell receptor beta chains from one sample in a study of cytomegalovirus exposure and HLA in healthy donors. TCRdb keeps only in-frame clones here, not all; method: immunoSEQ multiplex PCR. This sample has 95,000 to 150,000 clones, with around 84% found just once. The sequenced sample was PBMCs. All receptors derive from a man between 18 and 35 years old in good health and CMV-seronegative. CDR3s include the opening cysteine and the closing phenylalanine or tryptophan. A D gene is named only where the DNA matches it firmly. The size of a clone is reported for some rows only, either as once, few or many, or as a class for expanded clones.

>TRBV2|NA|TRBJ2-7|NA
TGTGCCAGCAGGCCGGGTCTCCCTAACGAGCAGTACTTC
CASRPGLPNEQYF
>TRBV4-1|NA|TRBJ1-1|NA
TGCGCCAGCAGCCAAGATCCAGGGAGGAGGAACACTGAAGCTTTCTTT
CASSQDPGRRNTEAFF
>TRBV2|NA|TRBJ1-5|TRBD1
TGTGCCAGCTCGCCAGGGGGTAGCAATCAGCCCCAGCATTTT
CASSPGGSNQPQHF
>TRBV4-2|once|TRBJ2-1|TRBD2
TGTGCCAGCAGCCAAGGTAGCGGGGGGGCGGGTGATGAGCAGTTCTTC
CASSQGSGGAGDEQFF
>TRBV28|NA|TRBJ1-4|NA
TGTGCCAGCAGCGACAGCCCAACTAATGAAAAACTGTTTTTT
CASSDSPTNEKLFF
>TRBV5-1|NA|TRBJ2-1|TRBD2
TGCGCCAGCAGCTTGGGGGAGGGTTTCGGGGAGCAGTTCTTC
CASSLGEGFGEQFF
>TRBV7-2|NA|TRBJ2-7|TRBD2
TGTGCCAGCAGCCCCGCGGGGGGGCCGAGAACCTACGAGCAGTACTTC
CASSPAGGPRTYEQYF
>TRBV4-1|NA|TRBJ2-7|TRBD1
TGCGCCAGCAGCCTCGGACAGGGGAGCCACGAGCAGTACTTC
CASSLGQGSHEQYF
>TRBV7-3|NA|TRBJ2-3|TRBD2
TGTGCCAGCAGCTTAATGGCTAGCGGGGGGTTAGATACGCAGTATTTT
CASSLMASGGLDTQYF
>TRBV29-1|NA|TRBJ1-2|TRBD1
TGCAGCATCCCGACAGGGTTTAGTCATGGCTACACCTTC
CSIPTGFSHGYTF
>TRBV4-3|NA|TRBJ2-2|TRBD2
TGCGCCAGCAGCCAAGCAAGCGGGGTGATCACCGGGGAGCTGTTTTTT
CASSQASGVITGELFF
>TRBV5-1|NA|TRBJ2-5|NA
TGCGCCAGTGGAAGGAGGGTTCAAGAGACCCAGTACTTC
CASGRRVQETQYF
>TRBV6-5|NA|TRBJ1-1|TRBD1
TGTGCCAGCAGACCCGACAGGGCCCCACGGACTGAAGCTTTCTTT
CASRPDRAPRTEAFF
>TRBV2|NA|TRBJ2-7|TRBD1
TGTGCCAGGGGCGTGGGGACAGGCTCCTACGAGCAGTACTTC
CARGVGTGSYEQYF